This T cell receptor beta chain was identified in a study of blood T cell repertoires in COVID-19. Study background: Material from acute and convalescent COVID-19 was sourced from the United States, Italy and Spain. T cells, B-cell-depleted T cells, or PBMCs provided the cDNA or gDNA that served as material.

As originally analysed: Amplifying reference gene primers gave estimates of nucleated cell counts. Clones were read by immunoSEQ multiplex PCR, and TCRdb kept only the in-frame ones, dropping some. V and J calls and clone size are copied from that table; D and trimming were computed from the DNA. The data hold 65,000 to 90,000 clones, with 90% observed a single time. The sequence came from a human donor in a cohort sampled during active COVID-19. The sample taken for sequencing was peripheral blood.

CDR3 sequence (DNA): TGTGCCAGTAGTACCGGGACAGGGAGTTCACCCCTCCACTTT. Protein product: CASSTGTGSSPLHF. The chain has TRBV19 and TRBJ1-6, with 9 nucleotides matching TRBD1. This CDR3 contains 14 residues. The ends lost 4 bases at V and 9 bases at J; junction bases unmatched: 4. The germline V gene encodes CDR1 LNHDA and CDR2 SQIVND (reference sequence).